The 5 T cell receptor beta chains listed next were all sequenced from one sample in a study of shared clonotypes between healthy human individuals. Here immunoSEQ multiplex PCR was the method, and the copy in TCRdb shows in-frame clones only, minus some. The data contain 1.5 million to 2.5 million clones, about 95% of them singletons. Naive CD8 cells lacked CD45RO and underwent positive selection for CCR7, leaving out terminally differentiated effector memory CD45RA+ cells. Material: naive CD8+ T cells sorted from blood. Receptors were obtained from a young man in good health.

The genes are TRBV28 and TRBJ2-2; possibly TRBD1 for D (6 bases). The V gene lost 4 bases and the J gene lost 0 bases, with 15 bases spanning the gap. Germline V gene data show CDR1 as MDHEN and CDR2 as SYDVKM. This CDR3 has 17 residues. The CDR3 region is CASSWQGPFANTGELFF. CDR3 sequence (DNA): TGTGCCAGCAGTTGGCAGGGGCCGTTCGCGAACACCGGGGAGCTGTTTTTT.

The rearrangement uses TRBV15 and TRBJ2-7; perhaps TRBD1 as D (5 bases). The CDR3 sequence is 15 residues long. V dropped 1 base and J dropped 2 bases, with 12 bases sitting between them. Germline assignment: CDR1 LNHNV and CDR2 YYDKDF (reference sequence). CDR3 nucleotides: TGTGCCACCAGCAGAGGTATGACAGAGGCCTACGAGCAGTACTTC. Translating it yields CATSRGMTEAYEQYF.

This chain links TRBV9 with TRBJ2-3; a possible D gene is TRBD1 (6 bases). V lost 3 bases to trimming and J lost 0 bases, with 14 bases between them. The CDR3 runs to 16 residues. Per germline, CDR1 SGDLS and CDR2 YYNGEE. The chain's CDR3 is CASSAGTLPSTDTQYF. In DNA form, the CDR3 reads TGTGCCAGCAGCGCGGGGACACTCCCTAGCACAGATACGCAGTATTTT. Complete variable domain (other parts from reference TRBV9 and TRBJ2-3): DSGVTQTPKHLITATGQRVTLRCSPRSGDLSVYWYQQSLDQGLQFLIQYYNGEERAKGNILERFSAQQFPDLHSELNLSSLELGDSALYFCASSAGTLPSTDTQYFGPGTRLTVL.

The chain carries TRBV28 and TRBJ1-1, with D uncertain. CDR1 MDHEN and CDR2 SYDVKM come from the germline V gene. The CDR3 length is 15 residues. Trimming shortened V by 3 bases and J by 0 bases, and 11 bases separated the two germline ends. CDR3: CASSFYTDMNTEAFF. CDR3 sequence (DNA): TGTGCCAGCAGTTTTTATACAGATATGAACACTGAAGCTTTCTTT.

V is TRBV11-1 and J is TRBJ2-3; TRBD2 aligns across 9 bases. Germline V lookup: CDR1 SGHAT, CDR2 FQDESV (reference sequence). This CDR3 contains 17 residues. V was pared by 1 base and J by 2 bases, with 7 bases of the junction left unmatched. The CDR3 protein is CASSLVGGGGNTDTQYF. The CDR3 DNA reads TGTGCCAGCAGCTTAGTTGGCGGGGGGGGCAACACAGATACGCAGTATTTT.